The 19 T cell receptor beta chains below come from one sample, sequenced in a study of cytomegalovirus exposure and HLA in healthy donors. The PCR ran on 60 Vbeta and 13 Jbeta primers. Assay used: immunoSEQ multiplex PCR; TCRdb lists only in-frame clones, some missing. The sample lists some 100,000 clones; over 60% were seen once. Source material: PBMCs. These receptors were collected from a female donor in good health and CMV-seropositive.

This clone was picked up a small number of times. This chain joins TRBV19 and TRBJ2-2, with TRBD2 matching over 9 bases. Germline V gene data show CDR1 as LNHDA and CDR2 as SQIVND (reference sequence). Trimming removed 5 bases from V and 6 bases from J; junction bases left unmatched: 4. This CDR3 is built from 14 residues. The CDR3 spells CASSAAGGSGELFF. In nucleotides, the CDR3 is TGTGCCAGTAGTGCGGCGGGAGGGTCCGGGGAGCTGTTTTTT.

V gene TRBV5-1 combines with J gene TRBJ2-5, with TRBD1 as a possible D gene (5 bases). Trimming stripped 4 bases from V and 11 bases from J, with 21 bases between. Per the germline V gene, CDR1 is SGHRS and CDR2 is YFSETQ. The CDR3 has 14 amino acids. The chain's CDR3 is CASSHPTEQARQYF. Written as DNA, the CDR3 is TGCGCCAGCAGCCACCCGACAGAGCAGGCGAGGCAGTACTTC.

V and J are TRBV19 and TRBJ2-7, with 7 bases matching TRBD1. V lost 5 bases to trimming and J lost 2 bases; unmatched junction nucleotides: 9. CDR3 length: 15 residues. Germline-derived CDR1 and CDR2 are LNHDA and SQIVND (reference sequence). For the CDR3, the DNA is TGTGCCAGTAGTGTAAGGACAGGTCCGACCTACGAGCAGTACTTC. It encodes CASSVRTGPTYEQYF.

DNA of the CDR3: TGTGCCACCAGCCCGGGACTAGCGGGAGGGGGGGCAGATACGCAGTATTTT. It yields the protein CATSPGLAGGGADTQYF. The genes are TRBV15 and TRBJ2-3; 16 bases align to TRBD2. The V gene's germline CDR1 is LNHNV and CDR2 YYDKDF (reference sequence). This CDR3 region has 17 residues. The V gene end was trimmed by 5 bases and the J gene end by 4 bases; junction bases not matched to a gene: 6.

This clone was recorded only once. The rearrangement uses TRBV5-1 and TRBJ2-7; D is possibly TRBD1 (5 bases). The CDR3 totals 13 residues. V was cut by 5 bases and J by 1 base, with 10 bases left in between. Germline V lookup: CDR1 SGHRS, CDR2 YFSETQ. This CDR3 is CASRPQVSYEQYF. In DNA, the CDR3 is TGCGCCAGCAGGCCACAGGTGTCCTACGAGCAGTACTTC.

This chain links TRBV5-4 with TRBJ2-5; 8 bases line up with TRBD1. The J call is doubtful: the DNA matches TRBJ2-7 better. CDR1 and CDR2 from the germline V gene are SGHNT and YYREEE (reference sequence). This CDR3 comprises 14 residues. CDR3 DNA sequence: TGTGCCAGCAGCTTGGAGGCAGGGGGCTTCGAGCAGTACTTC. Its translation is CASSLEAGGFEQYF.

This chain connects TRBV6-1 to TRBJ2-1, with 9 positions matching TRBD2. The V gene's germline CDR1 is MNHNS and CDR2 SASEGT. The length of the CDR3 is 15 residues. The junction had 5 bases not matched to a gene; V was cut back by 6 bases and J by 2 bases. The CDR3 loop reads CASRGGRATYNEQFF. The CDR3 DNA follows: TGTGCCAGCAGGGGCGGGAGGGCCACCTACAATGAGCAGTTCTTC.

This chain links TRBV10-1 with TRBJ1-1; maybe TRBD1 (6 bases). CDR1 is WNHNN, CDR2 SYGVQD, per germline (reference sequence). V shed 6 bases and J shed 3 bases, with 14 bases lying between them. This CDR3 is built from 14 residues. CDR3 in amino acids: CASRKQGSDTEAFF. In DNA form, the CDR3 reads TGCGCCAGCAGAAAACAGGGATCGGACACTGAAGCTTTCTTT.

The chain carries TRBV7-2 and TRBJ2-2, with D perhaps matching TRBD1 (5 bases). The V end was cut by 1 base, the J end by 0 bases, with 12 bases between. CDR1 is SGHTA and CDR2 is FQGNSA in the germline V gene. The CDR3 contains 17 residues. As DNA, the CDR3 is TGTGCCAGCAGCTTAGAGGGGCGGACGGCGAACACCGGGGAGCTGTTTTTT. Amino acids: CASSLEGRTANTGELFF.

On this clone: This specimen includes other DNA sequences encoding the same CDR3. The rearrangement links TRBV18 to TRBJ1-1; 9 bases map to TRBD1. J was trimmed by 4 bases and V by 6 bases; bases with no gene match: 3. The CDR3 loop spans 13 amino acids. Germline V gene sequence: CDR1 KGHSH, CDR2 LQKENI. The CDR3 loop is CASSPGQGTEAFF. CDR3 coding DNA: TGTGCCAGCTCTCCGGGACAGGGCACTGAAGCTTTCTTT. The whole variable domain, filled in from reference TRBV18 and TRBJ1-1, reads NAGVMQNPRHLVRRRGQEARLRCSPMKGHSHVYWYRQLPEEGLKFMVYLQKENIIDESGMPKERFSAEFPKEGPSILRIQQVVRGDSAAYFCASSPGQGTEAFFGQGTRLTVV.

The chain carries TRBV18 and TRBJ2-5; maybe TRBD1 (7 bases). CDR3 length: 15 amino acids. The V end lost 6 bases, the J end lost 1 base, and 15 bases lay between the germline ends. Per germline, CDR1 KGHSH and CDR2 LQKENI. CDR3 residues: CASSLGGTAQETQYF. The CDR3 coding sequence is TGTGCCAGCTCCCTTGGGGGGACAGCCCAAGAGACCCAGTACTTC.

The rearrangement uses TRBV27 and TRBJ1-6, with D tentatively TRBD1 (6 bases). The CDR3 length is 18 residues. Germline values: CDR1 MNHEY, CDR2 SMNVEV (reference sequence). Trimming stripped 6 bases from V and 0 bases from J, with 18 bases between. CDR3 coding DNA: TGTGCCAGCAGACGAAAACCGGGGACAACCTCCTATAATTCACCCCTCCACTTT. Translation: CASRRKPGTTSYNSPLHF.

This rearrangement joins TRBV7-2 to TRBJ2-7; TRBD2 aligns across 7 bases. There are 18 residues in the CDR3. Germline-derived CDR1 and CDR2 are SGHTA and FQGNSA. J gave up 0 bases and V 3 bases, and 14 bases lay outside the gene matches. The CDR3, as DNA: TGTGCCAGCAGCTTGAGGGGTGGAGGGCGGGGGAGCTCCTACGAGCAGTACTTC. Protein: CASSLRGGGRGSSYEQYF.

The chain uses TRBV6-5 and TRBJ1-3, with D unresolved. Germline-derived CDR1 and CDR2 are MNHEY and SVGAGI. The V end was cut by 6 bases, the J end by 4 bases, with 7 bases between. The CDR3 is 12 amino acids. Here the CDR3 reads CASSTVGNTIYF. In DNA form, the CDR3 reads TGTGCCAGCAGCACGGTGGGAAACACCATATATTTT.

With regard to this clone: At one boundary the junction diverges from the germline segment, which might be a read error. The rearrangement links TRBV7-9 to TRBJ1-6, with TRBD1 as a possible D gene (5 bases). This CDR3 is 16 amino acids long. The germline V gene encodes CDR1 SEHNR and CDR2 FQNEAQ (reference sequence). CDR3 protein: CSSSYGQGFYNSPLHF. The CDR3 DNA sequence: TGTTCCAGCAGCTACGGTCAGGGCTTCTATAATTCACCCCTCCACTTT. The whole variable domain, remainder taken from reference TRBV7-9 and TRBJ1-6, is DTGVSQNPRHKITKRGQNVTFRCDPISEHNRLYWYRQTLGQGPEFLTYFQNEAQLEKSRLLSDRFSAERPKGSFSTLEIQRTEQGDSAMYLCSSSYGQGFYNSPLHFGNGTRLTVT.

The genes are TRBV27 and TRBJ1-5; weak D call: TRBD1 (5 bases). Germline-derived CDR1 and CDR2 are MNHEY and SMNVEV (reference sequence). Trimming stripped 4 bases from V and 3 bases from J, with 13 bases between. The CDR3 spans 15 residues. The CDR3, as DNA: TGTGCCAGCAGTTCCCCAGACAGAATCAATCAGCCCCAGCATTTT. This encodes CASSSPDRINQPQHF.

The chain joins TRBV18 to TRBJ1-1; TRBD1 is a possible D gene (5 bases). V was clipped by 3 bases and J by 4 bases, with 18 bases between them. Germline V gene data show CDR1 as KGHSH and CDR2 as LQKENI. The CDR3 length is 16 residues. The DNA of the CDR3 is TGTGCCAGCTCACCGGCGATGTGGCGACAGAGCACTGAAGCTTTCTTT. Its protein product is CASSPAMWRQSTEAFF.

The chain links TRBV9 to TRBJ2-7; D gene uncertain. V shed 2 bases and J shed 2 bases, with 11 bases lying between them. The CDR3 runs 14 residues. CDR1 and CDR2 (germline): SGDLS, YYNGEE. DNA of the CDR3: TGTGCCAGCAGCGTTGGGCAGGAACCCTACGAGCAGTACTTC. This codes for CASSVGQEPYEQYF.

This chain joins TRBV5-4 and TRBJ2-3, with 7 bases identical to TRBD1. CDR3 length: 15 amino acids. From germline, CDR1 is SGHNT and CDR2 YYREEE (reference sequence). J was trimmed by 1 base and V by 2 bases; bases with no gene match: 4. CDR3 in amino acids: CASSFGGTGTDTQYF. The DNA of the CDR3 is TGTGCCAGCAGCTTTGGTGGGACAGGCACAGATACGCAGTATTTT.